A single sample gave rise to the 23 T cell receptor beta chains below, sequenced in a study of T cells in women clearing cervical HPV infection. The protocol was immunoSEQ multiplex PCR, while the TCRdb copy is restricted to in-frame clones and leaves out a portion. The listing contains roughly 34,000 clones. Sequenced material: blood buffy coat. The receptors derive from a woman aged 18 to 75 with a cervical HPV16 infection that either progressed to CIN3+ or cleared (not recorded which).

A word on this clone: The sequenced fragment ends 3 residues before the CDR3 boundary, so the rest is inferred from the germline J gene. The chain combines TRBV2 with TRBJ2-7; D is possibly TRBD1 (5 bases). Germline CDR1 reads SNHLY; CDR2 reads FYNNEI. Between the trimmed V and J ends, which lost 4 bases and 6 bases, there was a span of 16 bases. CDR3 length: 14 residues. Incomplete CDR3 DNA: TGTGCCAGCAGTGTAAGGCAGGGTGAAGGCGAG. Protein product: CASSVRQGEGE. The entire CDR3 sequence reads CASSVRQGEGEQYF.

Remarks on this clone: The read finishes 3 residues shy of the CDR3 end, and the germline J gene is used to complete it. V usage is TRBV6-2 or TRBV6-3 and J usage is TRBJ1-6; D not resolved. V was shortened by 6 bases and J by 5 bases, with 14 bases between the two germline ends. CDR1 and CDR2 from the germline V gene are MNHEY and SVGEGT. CDR3 length: 15 residues. CDR3 DNA, as far as it was read: TGTGCCAGCAGCCGCGGGCCCGTCGATAATTCACCC. This translates into CASSRGPVDNSP. The full-length CDR3 reads as CASSRGPVDNSPLHF.

This clone ranks as medium-sized in terms of frequency. The read ends 3 residues early relative to the CDR3; the germline J gene fills the gap. The rearrangement uses TRBV2 and TRBJ2-2, with 9 nucleotides matching TRBD1. CDR1 is SNHLY, CDR2 FYNNEI, per germline. Losses at the gene ends were 2 bases for V and 5 bases for J; bases not matched to a gene: 3. The CDR3 has 15 amino acids. The CDR3 bases that were read are TGTGCCAGCAGTGAATACAGGGGGCGGACCGGGGAG. It yields the protein CASSEYRGRTGE. The entire CDR3 reads CASSEYRGRTGELFF.

A word on this clone: With the read ending 3 residues before the CDR3 end, the germline J gene is used to fill in that end. The chain uses TRBV20-1 and TRBJ1-4, with 9 positions matching TRBD1. Germline CDR1 and CDR2: DFQATT and SNEGSKA (reference sequence). Trimming removed 6 bases from V and 5 bases from J; junction bases left unmatched: 4. The CDR3 sequence is 13 residues long. The CDR3 spells CSAPGTGNEKLFF. Incomplete CDR3 DNA: TGCAGTGCACCCGGGACAGGGAATGAAAAA.

Comments on this clone: Sequencing ends 3 residues short of the CDR3 end; the germline J gene provides the rest. The gene calls are TRBV7-2 and TRBJ1-2; 9 bases map to TRBD1. Germline V lookup: CDR1 SGHTA, CDR2 FQGNSA. The CDR3 extends over 15 amino acids. The CDR3 here is CASSSPTGGNYDYTF. The DNA read from the CDR3 is TGTGCCAGCAGCTCACCGACAGGGGGTAACTACGAC.

In the case of this clone: The CDR3 goes on 3 residues after the read ends, and that part is filled in from the germline J gene. The chain has TRBV30 and TRBJ1-5, with unresolved D. V dropped 3 bases and J dropped 3 bases, with 12 bases sitting between them. This CDR3 has 14 amino acids. CDR1 and CDR2 (germline): GTSNPN, SVGIG (reference sequence). The CDR3 sequence is CAWSAPYFNQPQHF. Incomplete CDR3 DNA: TGTGCCTGGAGCGCCCCCTACTTCAATCAGCCC.

Worth noting for this clone: The CDR3 end is not reached by the read, which stops 3 residues before it; the germline J gene fills it in. This rearrangement joins TRBV10-1 to TRBJ2-7, with D perhaps matching TRBD1 (6 bases). CDR3 length: 13 residues. Between the trimmed V and J ends, which lost 6 bases and 3 bases, there was a span of 12 bases. The germline V gene encodes CDR1 WNHNN and CDR2 SYGVQD (reference sequence). The CDR3 sequence is CASRDSSHYEQYF. The CDR3 DNA, read in part, is TGCGCCAGCAGGGACAGCTCCCACTACGAG.

As for this clone: The read terminates 3 residues before the CDR3 end, so the remaining end is supplied by the germline J gene. The chain uses TRBV14 and TRBJ2-7; D is uncertain. Trimming took off 4 bases at V and 5 bases at J, with 6 bases between the two ends. CDR3 length: 11 residues. Germline V gene lookup returns CDR1 SGHDN and CDR2 FVKESK. CDR3 bases read: TGTGCCAGCAGCCCCAAAAACGAG. This codes for CASSPKNE. The whole CDR3 protein reads CASSPKNEQYF. Full variable domain (missing parts from reference TRBV14 and TRBJ2-7): EAGVTQFPSHSVIEKGQTVTLRCDPISGHDNLYWYRRVMGKEIKFLLHFVKESKQDESGMPNNRFLAERTGGTYSTLKVQPAELEDSGVYFCASSPKNEQYFGPGTRLTVT.

About this clone: The CDR3 end lies 3 residues beyond the end of the read and is filled in from the germline J gene. The chain carries TRBV6-2 or TRBV6-3 and TRBJ1-2; no reliable D call. There are 12 residues in the CDR3. From germline, CDR1 is MNHEY and CDR2 SVGEGT. V lost 7 bases and J 4 bases, leaving 10 bases between the germline ends. Incomplete CDR3 DNA: TGTGCCAGCAATGGACGGGGCTATGGC. As protein: CASNGRGYG. The full CDR3 reads CASNGRGYGYTF.

Points on this clone: One junction end does not reproduce the germline sequence, and a read error may be involved. The read terminates 3 residues before the CDR3 end, so the remaining end is supplied by the germline J gene. The chain couples TRBV4-2 to TRBJ1-5; a weak D match, TRBD1 (5 bases). Germline CDR1 is LGHNA and CDR2 is YNFKEQ. This CDR3 comprises 15 residues. Partial CDR3 DNA: TGCGCCAGCAGCCCGCGTATCGGCGGGGCGCAGCCC. Translating it yields CASSPRIGGAQP. The whole CDR3 reads CASSPRIGGAQPQHF.

For this clone: The missing CDR3 end, 3 residues past where the read stops, is filled in from the germline J gene. The rearrangement uses TRBV18 and TRBJ1-5, with D perhaps TRBD1 (5 bases). The CDR3 length is 13 residues. V was clipped by 3 bases and J by 5 bases, with 8 bases between them. From germline, CDR1 is KGHSH and CDR2 LQKENI. The part of the CDR3 DNA that was read is TGTGCCAGCTCACCCGCGGGGGATCAGCCC. Protein product: CASSPAGDQP. The whole CDR3 sequence is CASSPAGDQPQHF.

Turning to this clone: The CDR3 end falls 3 residues outside the read, so it is completed with the germline J gene. This chain links TRBV19 with TRBJ2-4; maybe TRBD2 (6 bases). The CDR3 covers 12 residues. The germline V gene has CDR1 LNHDA and CDR2 SQIVND (reference sequence). Incomplete CDR3 DNA: TGTGCCAGTAGCCTCGGGGGTGGCGGT. It is translated as CASSLGGGG. In full, the CDR3 reads CASSLGGGGQYF.

Partial CDR3 DNA: TGTGCCAGCAGGGGGCCTAGCGGCTACGAG. Protein sequence: CASRGPSGYE. The CDR3 in its entirety is CASRGPSGYEQYF. The chain links TRBV11-2 to TRBJ2-7; 7 bases agree with TRBD2. The read ends 3 residues before the CDR3 terminus; that terminus is restored from the germline J gene. Germline CDR1 reads SGHAT; CDR2 reads FQNNGV. CDR3 size: 13 residues. The trim removed 6 bases at V and 3 bases at J, leaving 5 bases unmatched. The full variable domain, completed using reference TRBV11-2 and TRBJ2-7, is EAGVAQSPRYKIIEKRQSVAFWCNPISGHATLYWYQQILGQGPKLLIQFQNNGVVDDSQLPKDRFSAERLKGVDSTLKIQPAKLEDSAVYLCASRGPSGYEQYFGPGTRLTVT.

About this clone itself: The read gets to within 3 residues of the CDR3 end, and the germline J gene fills in the rest. This chain uses TRBV5-1 with TRBJ1-6, with TRBD1 as a possible D gene (6 bases). The CDR3 is 17 residues long. Germline CDR1 and CDR2: SGHRS and YFSETQ. The V end lost 1 base, the J end lost 9 bases, and 20 bases lay between the germline ends. The sequenced part of the CDR3 DNA is TGCGCCAGCAGCTTGCTCCCCCCGGGCCAGGGGATTTCACCC. Its protein product is CASSLLPPGQGISP. The entire CDR3 protein is CASSLLPPGQGISPLHF.

Details on this clone: The CDR3 goes on 3 residues after the read ends, and that part is filled in from the germline J gene. The chain couples TRBV12-3 or TRBV12-4 to TRBJ1-1; 9 bases agree with TRBD1. This CDR3 is built from 14 residues. The trim removed 6 bases at V and 1 base at J, leaving 3 bases unmatched. The covered CDR3 bases are TGTGCCAGCAGCTGGGACAGGGCGAACACTGAA. Protein: CASSWDRANTE. The entire CDR3 protein reads CASSWDRANTEAFF.

About this clone itself: Read data end 3 residues before the CDR3 end; the end is taken from the germline J gene. The chain joins TRBV5-1 to TRBJ1-5; D is ambiguous. With 4 bases removed from V and 7 bases from J, the gap between germline ends came to 12 bases. This CDR3 contains 13 residues. The V gene's germline CDR1 is SGHRS and CDR2 YFSETQ. CDR3 bases read: TGCGCCAGCAGCCAAAGCTATTCACAGCCC. Translating it yields CASSQSYSQP. The complete CDR3 protein is CASSQSYSQPQHF.

Worth noting for this clone: The CDR3 end lies 3 residues beyond the end of the read and is filled in from the germline J gene. The chain combines TRBV20-1 with TRBJ2-5; D is ambiguous. V was shortened by 3 bases and J by 3 bases, with 11 bases between the two germline ends. Germline CDR1 is DFQATT and CDR2 is SNEGSKA (reference sequence). The CDR3 runs 13 residues. The DNA read from the CDR3 is TGCAGTGCTAGTCCGGTTGAGAAAGAGACC. Its protein is CSASPVEKET. Given in full, the CDR3 is CSASPVEKETQYF.

Note on this clone: Read coverage stops 3 residues before the CDR3 terminus; the germline J gene supplies the remainder. V usage is TRBV30 and J usage is TRBJ1-1, with D possibly being TRBD1 (6 bases). V lost 4 bases to trimming and J lost 3 bases, with 9 bases between them. This CDR3 contains 12 residues. Germline lookup yields CDR1 GTSNPN and CDR2 SVGIG (reference sequence). The CDR3 protein is CAWIGQYTEAFF. Incomplete CDR3 DNA: TGTGCCTGGATTGGACAGTACACTGAA.

Note on this clone: The read terminates 3 residues before the CDR3 end, so the remaining end is supplied by the germline J gene. The chain couples TRBV6-2 or TRBV6-3 to TRBJ2-3; 8 bases are a match to TRBD1. CDR1 MNHEY and CDR2 SVGEGT come from the germline V gene. The CDR3 length is 15 residues. The CDR3 region is CASSYPAGGPKPQYF. Partial CDR3 DNA: TGTGCCAGCAGTTACCCCGCAGGGGGCCCAAAGCCG.

Regarding this clone: The CDR3 end falls 3 residues outside the read, so it is completed with the germline J gene. The rearrangement uses TRBV19 and TRBJ1-5; weak D call: TRBD1 (6 bases). Trimming left V 1 base short and J 1 base short, with 8 bases between. The CDR3 is 15 amino acids. Germline assignment: CDR1 LNHDA and CDR2 SQIVND (reference sequence). The sequenced CDR3 bases are TGTGCCAGTAGTATAGGGACAGCGAGCAATCAGCCC. Protein: CASSIGTASNQP. The entire CDR3 protein is CASSIGTASNQPQHF.

Comments on this clone: The CDR3 goes on 3 residues after the read ends, and that part is filled in from the germline J gene. The chain uses TRBV6-2 or TRBV6-3 and TRBJ2-5, with 10 bases identical to TRBD2. V was clipped by 3 bases and J by 3 bases; unmatched bases: 7. Germline V gene sequence: CDR1 MNHEY, CDR2 SVGEGT. The CDR3 runs to 16 residues. Incomplete CDR3 DNA: TGTGCCAGCAGTTATGTTGTAGCGGGGGGAAAAGAGACC. This gives the protein CASSYVVAGGKET. The CDR3 in its entirety is CASSYVVAGGKETQYF.

Comment on this clone: The read stops 3 residues short of the end of the CDR3; the missing end is completed from the germline J gene. V and J are TRBV7-9 and TRBJ1-2; D call uncertain. The CDR3 spans 14 residues. Looked up from germline, CDR1 is SEHNR and CDR2 is FQNEAQ (reference sequence). The CDR3 reads CASSPNNVYYDYTF. CDR3 DNA, as far as it was read: TGTGCCAGCAGCCCCAACAACGTTTACTACGAC.

Points on this clone: The observed sequence ends 3 residues before the CDR3 terminus, with the missing tail filled in from the germline J gene. This chain connects TRBV7-6 to TRBJ2-2; TRBD2 agrees at 8 bases. CDR1 and CDR2 from the germline V gene are SGHVS and FNYEAQ. The CDR3 is made up of 15 amino acids. Trimming cost V 1 base and J 4 bases; bases outside gene matches: 2. CDR3 DNA (partial): TGTGCCAGCAGCTTAGACGGGGGGGCCACCGGGGAG. This encodes CASSLDGGATGE. The whole CDR3 protein reads CASSLDGGATGELFF.